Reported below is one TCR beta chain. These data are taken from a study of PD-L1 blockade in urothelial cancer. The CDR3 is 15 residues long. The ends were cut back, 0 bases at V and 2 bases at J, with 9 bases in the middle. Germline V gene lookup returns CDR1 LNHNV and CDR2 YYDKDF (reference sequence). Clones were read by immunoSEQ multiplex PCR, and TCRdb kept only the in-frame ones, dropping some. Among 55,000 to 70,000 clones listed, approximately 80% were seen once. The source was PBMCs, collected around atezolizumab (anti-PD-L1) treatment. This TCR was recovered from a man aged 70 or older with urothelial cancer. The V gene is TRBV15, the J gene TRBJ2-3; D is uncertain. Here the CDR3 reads CATSREVDSTDTQYF. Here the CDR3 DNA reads TGTGCCACCAGCAGAGAGGTAGACTCCACAGATACGCAGTATTTT. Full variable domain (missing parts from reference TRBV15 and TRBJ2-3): DAMVIQNPRYQVTQFGKPVTLSCSQTLNHNVMYWYQQKSSQAPKLLFHYYDKDFNNEADTPDNFQSRRPNTSFCFLDIRSPGLGDTAMYLCATSREVDSTDTQYFGPGTRLTVL.